This T cell receptor beta chain is drawn from a study of identical twins. Study-level results: Fewer insertions were carried by abundant cord blood beta clonotypes, but none was seen in memory repertoires.

Looked up from germline, CDR1 is SQVTM and CDR2 is ANQGSEA. Trimming took off 4 bases at V and 1 base at J, with 13 bases between the two ends. The CDR3 is 14 residues long. TCRdb reanalysed the 5' RACE reads using MiXCR and keeps one entry per CDR3 protein. The data contain hundreds of thousands of distinct CDR3 sequences, about 8% of them singletons. With regard to this clonotype: Antigen: not known.

These data were also reused for a study on yellow fever vaccine responses in identical twins.

The source material was memory (CD45RO+) T cells sorted from blood. This rearrangement joins TRBV29-1 to TRBJ1-1; D not resolved. This TCR derives from a woman between 18 and 29 years old in good health. CDR3 bases: TGCAGCGTTGGAGAGGGCGGTAGGAACACTGAAGCTTTCTTT. It codes for CSVGEGGRNTEAFF.